This entry lists 14 T cell receptor beta chains sequenced from one sample in a study of siplizumab effects on memory and regulatory T cells (dated by TCRdb to between 2017 and 2020). The library was prepared using the immunoSEQ multiplex PCR assay. In TCRdb, the immuneACCESS table is reduced to in-frame sequences with V and J assigned. These tables do not hold every clone; where another copy was compared, an unresolved V gene accounts for under half, and the others remain unexplained. The sample table lists about 69,000 clones, approximately 89% of them with a count of one. About 1.5% of the sample comes from the top ten. The sequenced material came from Tregs sorted from blood. The receptor set was obtained from a human donor in good health.

This chain uses TRBV23-1 with TRBJ2-7; 8 nucleotides agree with TRBD2. TRBV23-1 is designated an ORF whose function remains uncertain. V dropped 2 bases and J dropped 5; count of bases not matched to a gene: 8. The length of the CDR3 is 15 residues. The CDR3 DNA reads as TGCGCCAGCAGTCAAGTTCCCGGGAGGGTCGACGAGCAGTACTTC. This gives the protein CASSQVPGRVDEQYF.

This rearrangement joins TRBV18 to TRBJ2-7, with TRBD2 matching over 7 bases. Germline V gives CDR1 KGHSH, CDR2 LQKENI. J lost 4 bases, V lost 6 bases, and 6 bases had no gene match. There are 13 residues in the CDR3. The CDR3 spells CASSRREGYEQYF. For the CDR3, the DNA is TGTGCCAGCTCGCGGAGGGAGGGATACGAGCAGTACTTC.

The V and J genes are TRBV12-2 and TRBJ2-3; the D call of TRBD1 is as the table states it, not checked on the DNA. TRBV12-2 is a known pseudogene. The CDR3 contains 15 residues. The CDR3 nucleotides read TGTGCAAGTCGCCCGGGACAGGAAAAGGCAGATACGCAGTATTTT. Protein: CASRPGQEKADTQYF.

This clone occurred a few times. The chain links TRBV7-2 to TRBJ1-5; no definite D call. V was pared by 5 bases and J by 6 bases, with 17 bases between. The CDR3 covers 15 residues. Germline V gene lookup returns CDR1 SGHTA and CDR2 FQGNSA. The CDR3 sequence is CASSPPGRVGQPQHF. As DNA, the CDR3 is TGTGCCAGCAGCCCCCCTGGGAGGGTTGGTCAGCCCCAGCATTTT.

The chain is built from TRBV27 and TRBJ2-7; 13 nucleotides match TRBD2. J lost 7 bases, V lost 6 bases, and 9 bases had no gene match. CDR1 is MNHEY, CDR2 SMNVEV, per germline (reference sequence). The CDR3 spans 15 residues. This CDR3 reads CASSPTSGRIREQYF. CDR3 sequence (DNA): TGTGCCAGCAGCCCGACTAGCGGGAGGATTCGAGAGCAGTACTTC.

The rearrangement links TRBV10-3 to TRBJ2-2; 7 bases align to TRBD2. Trimming took 1 base from V and 1 from J; bases not matched to a gene: 3. This CDR3 contains 16 residues. Germline loops: CDR1 ENHRY, CDR2 SYGVKD. In DNA form, the CDR3 reads TGTGCCATCAGTGAGTTCGGCGGGAGGAACACCGGGGAGCTGTTTTTT. Encoded protein: CAISEFGGRNTGELFF.

J is TRBJ2-3 and V is TRBV19; 10 positions match TRBD2. The V gene end was trimmed by 5 bases and the J gene end by 7 bases; junction bases not matched to a gene: 12. The CDR3 runs 16 residues. Germline-derived CDR1 and CDR2 are LNHDA and SQIVND (reference sequence). CDR3 sequence: CASSRELAGWLNTQYF. DNA for the CDR3: TGTGCCAGTAGTCGGGAACTAGCGGGATGGTTAAATACGCAGTATTTT.

This chain uses TRBV5-1 with TRBJ2-1; TRBD1 might be the D (5 bases). This CDR3 region has 16 residues. V lost 0 bases to trimming and J lost 6 bases, with 16 bases between them. Germline values: CDR1 SGHRS, CDR2 YFSETQ. The CDR3, as DNA: TGCGCCAGCAGCTTGGCGTCCAGACCGGACACCAATGAGCAGTTCTTC. Encoded protein: CASSLASRPDTNEQFF. Combining the CDR3 with reference TRBV5-1 and TRBJ2-1 gives the whole variable domain KAGVTQTPRYLIKTRGQQVTLSCSPISGHRSVSWYQQTPGQGLQFLFEYFSETQRNKGNFPGRFSGRQFSNSRSEMNVSTLELGDSALYLCASSLASRPDTNEQFFGPGTRLTVL.

CDR3 sequence reads: CASSAGGWLAGGGELFF. The CDR3, as DNA: TGTGCCAGCAGCGCGGGCGGGTGGCTAGCGGGAGGTGGGGAGCTGTTTTTT. The chain carries TRBV7-2 and TRBJ2-2; 11 nucleotides agree with TRBD2. The germline V gene has CDR1 SGHTA and CDR2 FQGNSA. The CDR3 totals 17 residues. The V segment lost 5 bases and the J segment 8 bases; nucleotides outside the gene matches: 13.

The chain uses TRBV6-5 and TRBJ2-5; perhaps TRBD2 as D (5 bases). There are 14 residues in the CDR3. Deletions cut 2 bases from V and 0 bases from J, with 7 bases between. Per the germline V gene, CDR1 is MNHEY and CDR2 is SVGAGI. The CDR3 coding sequence is TGTGCCAGCAGTTACAGAGGGTACCAAGAGACCCAGTACTTC. It yields the protein CASSYRGYQETQYF.

The V gene is TRBV10-3, the J gene TRBJ2-3; 10 bases align to TRBD2. Germline CDR1 reads ENHRY; CDR2 reads SYGVKD. Trimming took 10 bases from V and 6 from J; bases not matched to a gene: 10. The CDR3 totals 14 residues. CDR3 loop: CATLGLAVADTQYF. Written as DNA, the CDR3 is TGTGCCACCTTAGGACTAGCGGTAGCTGATACGCAGTATTTT.

The chain uses TRBV5-1 and TRBJ1-5; D is unresolved. The CDR3 is 13 amino acids. CDR1 and CDR2 from the germline V gene are SGHRS and YFSETQ. The V end was cut by 5 bases, the J end by 4 bases, with 10 bases between. CDR3 in DNA: TGCGCCAGCAGGCCGGACGTGAATCAGCCCCAGCATTTT. It specifies CASRPDVNQPQHF.

The J gene is TRBJ2-7, the V gene TRBV5-6, with 8 nucleotides matching TRBD1. CDR3 size: 14 residues. The V gene end was trimmed by 4 bases and the J gene end by 7 bases; junction bases not matched to a gene: 10. Per the germline V gene, CDR1 is SGHDT and CDR2 is YYEEEE. In DNA form, the CDR3 reads TGTGCCAGCAGCCTGGGTCAGGGGGCGTCTGAGCAGTACTTC. Translating gives CASSLGQGASEQYF.

This chain uses TRBV30 with TRBJ2-1; 7 nucleotides match TRBD2. From germline, CDR1 is GTSNPN and CDR2 SVGIG (reference sequence). The CDR3 consists of 13 residues. The V segment lost 2 bases and the J segment 6 bases; nucleotides outside the gene matches: 4. The CDR3 DNA sequence: TGTGCCTGGAGTAACGGGAGGATCAATGAGCAGTTCTTC. Protein: CAWSNGRINEQFF.